Following are 14 T cell receptor beta chains from one sample sequenced in a study of cytomegalovirus exposure and HLA in healthy donors (dated by TCRdb to about 2017). The receptor library was made with the immunoSEQ multiplex PCR assay. The multiplex PCR relied on a mix of 60 forward primers for TCR Vbeta segments and 13 reverse primers for TCR Jbeta segments. TCRdb's version of the immuneACCESS table is confined to in-frame rearrangements and falls short of the full clone set. An unresolved V gene accounts for under half of the shortfall where checked; the remainder is of unknown origin. The table for this sample lists some 100,000 clones; roughly 75% of them were counted only once. The ten largest clones take up about 4.5% of the sample. Sequencing input: PBMCs. The receptors come from a woman younger than 30 in good health and CMV-seropositive.

The chain carries TRBV6-1 and TRBJ2-5, with 8 bases lining up with TRBD1. Germline V CDR1 and CDR2: MNHNS, SASEGT. The CDR3 is 16 amino acids. The ends lost 4 bases at V and 2 bases at J; junction bases unmatched: 9. The CDR3 DNA is TGTGCCAGCAGTGTCACCCCAGGGGGCGGGCAAGAGACCCAGTACTTC. Protein product: CASSVTPGGGQETQYF.

A single count supports this clone. The chain joins TRBV10-3 to TRBJ1-5, with TRBD1 identical over 9 bases. This CDR3 comprises 14 residues. CDR1 is ENHRY and CDR2 is SYGVKD in the germline V gene. V shed 2 bases, J shed 5 bases, and the junction held 1 base outside the gene matches. CDR3 nucleotide sequence: TGTGCCATCAGTGAGGGGACAGGGTATCAGCCCCAGCATTTT. Protein: CAISEGTGYQPQHF.

This chain joins TRBV5-1 and TRBJ2-5, with 10 bases lining up with TRBD2. V shed 2 bases and J 5 bases; nucleotides not matched to a gene: 9. Germline V gives CDR1 SGHRS, CDR2 YFSETQ. The CDR3 has 16 residues. The CDR3 nucleotides are TGCGCCAGCAGCTTATCTCTAGCGGGAGACCGGGAGACCCAGTACTTC. Its translation is CASSLSLAGDRETQYF. Full variable domain (remainder filled in from reference TRBV5-1 and TRBJ2-5): KAGVTQTPRYLIKTRGQQVTLSCSPISGHRSVSWYQQTPGQGLQFLFEYFSETQRNKGNFPGRFSGRQFSNSRSEMNVSTLELGDSALYLCASSLSLAGDRETQYFGPGTRLLVL.

V usage is TRBV7-2 and J usage is TRBJ2-5; D gene ambiguous. The tail of the sequence fits TRBJ2-7 better, so the J call may be wrong. This CDR3 is 11 amino acids long. Germline V CDR1 and CDR2: SGHTA, FQGNSA. The chain's CDR3 is CASSLDYEQYF. CDR3 coding DNA: TGTGCCAGCAGCTTAGACTACGAGCAGTACTTC.

The rearrangement joins TRBV7-6 to TRBJ2-7, with 7 nucleotides matching TRBD1. V dropped 5 bases and J dropped 2; count of bases not matched to a gene: 3. The CDR3 runs to 13 residues. The germline gives CDR1 SGHVS, CDR2 FNYEAQ. CDR3 in DNA: TGTGCCAGCAGCCCGGGACAGACCTACGAGCAGTACTTC. This translates into CASSPGQTYEQYF.

The chain combines TRBV30 with TRBJ1-5, with no clear D. There are 15 residues in the CDR3. With 0 bases removed from V and 2 bases from J, the gap between germline ends came to 11 bases. Germline-derived CDR1 and CDR2 are GTSNPN and SVGIG (reference sequence). The CDR3 spells CAWSVRTAGNQPQHF. The DNA of the CDR3 is TGTGCCTGGAGTGTCCGCACGGCGGGCAATCAGCCCCAGCATTTT.

V gene TRBV20-1 combines with J gene TRBJ2-1; possible D gene TRBD1, 5 bases. Germline lookup yields CDR1 DFQATT and CDR2 SNEGSKA (reference sequence). The ends were cut back, 6 bases at V and 9 bases at J, with 12 bases in the middle. This CDR3 contains 11 residues. The CDR3 here is CSAPGWGEQFF. Here the CDR3 DNA reads TGCAGTGCCCCAGGGTGGGGTGAGCAGTTCTTC.

This clone has a single count. The CDR3 sequence is CASSRDSLYEQYF. The CDR3 DNA reads TGTGCCAGCTCCCGGGACTCCCTTTACGAGCAGTACTTC. The chain employs TRBV18 and TRBJ2-7, with D maybe TRBD2 (6 bases). V was clipped by 6 bases and J by 4 bases, with 13 bases between them. The CDR3 has 13 amino acids. Germline CDR1 and CDR2: KGHSH and LQKENI.

The J gene is TRBJ2-7, the V gene TRBV28; 11 nucleotides line up with TRBD1. Per the germline V gene, CDR1 is MDHEN and CDR2 is SYDVKM. The CDR3 spans 16 residues. V gave up 6 bases and J gave up 6 bases; unmatched junction bases: 13. CDR3 nucleotides: TGTGCCAGCAGCCGGGCCGGGACAGGGGGAAATAGCGAGCAGTACTTC. This gives the protein CASSRAGTGGNSEQYF.

This rearrangement joins TRBV4-3 to TRBJ1-2; 9 bases are shared with TRBD1. CDR1 is LGHNA, CDR2 YSLEER, per germline. The CDR3 sequence is 15 residues long. J was trimmed by 1 base and V by 1 base; bases with no gene match: 1. The CDR3 region has the DNA TGCGCCAGCAGCCAAGTGGGACAGGGTAACTATGGCTACACCTTC. This sequence encodes CASSQVGQGNYGYTF.

The chain joins TRBV27 to TRBJ2-2; TRBD2 agrees at 7 bases. V shed 5 bases and J 0 bases; nucleotides not matched to a gene: 6. There are 16 residues in the CDR3. Per germline, CDR1 MNHEY and CDR2 SMNVEV (reference sequence). CDR3 residues: CASSATSASNTGELFF. DNA for the CDR3: TGTGCCAGCAGTGCCACTAGCGCCTCGAACACCGGGGAGCTGTTTTTT.

The rearrangement uses TRBV11-1 and TRBJ2-1, with D hard to call. This CDR3 is 14 amino acids long. Germline loops: CDR1 SGHAT, CDR2 FQDESV (reference sequence). The V gene lost 6 bases and the J gene lost 4 bases, with 13 bases spanning the gap. For the CDR3, the DNA is TGTGCCAGCAGGTCCGAGGCGGTATACAATGAGCAGTTCTTC. Translated: CASRSEAVYNEQFF. The whole variable domain, remainder taken from reference TRBV11-1 and TRBJ2-1, is EAEVAQSPRYKITEKSQAVAFWCDPISGHATLYWYRQILGQGPELLVQFQDESVVDDSQLPKDRFSAERLKGVDSTLKIQPAELGDSAMYLCASRSEAVYNEQFFGPGTRLTVL.

The chain carries TRBV15 and TRBJ1-5, with D unresolved. CDR1 is LNHNV, CDR2 YYDKDF, per germline (reference sequence). Between the trimmed V and J ends, which lost 1 base and 6 bases, there was a span of 13 bases. This CDR3 has 15 amino acids. The CDR3 sequence is CATSRGSVEVQPQHF. CDR3 in DNA: TGTGCCACCAGCAGAGGCTCGGTGGAGGTTCAGCCCCAGCATTTT.

The rearrangement joins TRBV27 to TRBJ2-5, with 11 bases identical to TRBD1. The CDR3 is 15 amino acids. CDR1 and CDR2 from the germline V gene are MNHEY and SMNVEV (reference sequence). The V segment lost 4 bases and the J segment 4 bases; nucleotides outside the gene matches: 5. CDR3 residues: CASSSGTGGRETQYF. As DNA, the CDR3 is TGTGCCAGCAGTTCGGGGACAGGGGGACGAGAGACCCAGTACTTC.